These T cell receptor beta chains were read from a single sample in a study of shared clonotypes between healthy human individuals. Profiling relied on immunoSEQ multiplex PCR, and the TCRdb table lists in-frame clones only, not all of them. Of roughly 2.5 million clones listed, around nine tenths are singletons. Sequenced material: naive CD4+ T cells sorted from blood. The receptor set was obtained from a man between 18 and 29 years old in good health. Each CDR3 is given with its conserved first and last residue. D genes are given only for firm matches. Expanded clones get a size class; other rows say once, few or many, or leave the size out.

-,-,TRBV6-6,TRBJ2-7,CASSRGLSSGEQYF,TGTGCCAGCAGTAGGGGACTCTCTTCGGGTGAGCAGTACTTC
-,-,TRBV19,TRBJ1-2,CASSINGYTF,TGTGCCAGTAGTATAAACGGCTACACCTTC
-,TRBD2,TRBV2,TRBJ2-7,CASSEMASGGSDEQYF,TGTGCCAGCAGTGAAATGGCTAGCGGGGGATCCGACGAGCAGTACTTC
-,-,TRBV6-1,TRBJ1-5,CASSGGHLSNQPQHF,TGTGCCAGCAGTGGAGGACACCTCAGCAATCAGCCCCAGCATTTT
-,-,TRBV6-5,TRBJ2-7,CASSYRPGIYEQYF,TGTGCCAGCAGTTACCGGCCAGGGATCTACGAGCAGTACTTC
-,TRBD1,TRBV7-9,TRBJ1-5,CASSLPGQGNQPQHF,TGTGCCAGCAGCTTACCGGGACAGGGCAATCAGCCCCAGCATTTT
-,-,TRBV7-6,TRBJ2-7,CASSLARDGDSYEQYF,TGTGCCAGCAGCTTAGCACGGGACGGTGATTCCTACGAGCAGTACTTC
-,TRBD1,TRBV6-5,TRBJ2-7,CASRDPGQGYYEQYF,TGTGCCAGCAGAGATCCGGGACAGGGGTACTACGAGCAGTACTTC
-,TRBD1,TRBV18,TRBJ1-2,CASSPLGQGSNYGYTF,TGTGCCAGCTCACCATTGGGACAGGGATCCAACTATGGCTACACCTTC
-,TRBD2,TRBV5-4,TRBJ2-1,CASSGRASGFYNEQFF,TGTGCCAGCAGCGGCCGGGCTAGCGGGTTTTACAATGAGCAGTTCTTC
-,-,TRBV5-1,TRBJ1-3,CASSLEGRSSGNTIYF,TGCGCCAGCAGCTTGGAAGGCAGGAGCTCTGGAAACACCATATATTTT
once,TRBD1,TRBV5-1,TRBJ2-7,CASSTTGGYEQYF,TGCGCCAGCAGCACGACAGGGGGGTACGAGCAGTACTTC